This T cell receptor beta chain stems from a study of blood T cell repertoires in COVID-19. This clone was detected a few times. Produced via immunoSEQ multiplex PCR; TCRdb's table is partial and in-frame only. The sample has hundreds of thousands of clones, 65% to 90% seen once. This CDR3 contains 14 residues. Between the trimmed V and J ends, which lost 2 bases and 6 bases, there was a span of 14 bases. Per the germline V gene, CDR1 is SGHVS and CDR2 is FNYEAQ. The rearrangement joins TRBV7-6 to TRBJ2-7; no reliable D call. Sequencing was done on a sample of peripheral blood. This clonotype was obtained from a woman aged 70-85 years with COVID-19, enrolled during active disease. CDR3 in amino acids: CASSLSGVRSEQYF. The CDR3 DNA reads TGTGCCAGCAGCTTATCGGGTGTTAGGAGCGAGCAGTACTTC. Full variable domain (rest looked up from reference TRBV7-6 and TRBJ2-7): GAGVSQSPRYKVTKRGQDVALRCDPISGHVSLYWYRQALGQGPEFLTYFNYEAQQDKSGLPNDRFSAERPEGSISTLTIQRTEQRDSAMYRCASSLSGVRSEQYFGPGTRLTVT.